This T cell receptor (beta chain) was sequenced during a study of cytomegalovirus exposure and HLA in healthy donors. Across the whole study: Across 350 to 400 genotyped donors, approximately 81% landed in the Caucasian-associated ancestry cluster.

This clone was found a few times. The antigen remains undetermined. Healthy donors of bone marrow made up the group. PCR employed 60 Vbeta and 13 Jbeta primers. Sequenced by immunoSEQ multiplex PCR; TCRdb stores in-frame clones only, minus some. The table records 150,000 to 200,000 clones, about two thirds of them present only once. Germline CDR1 and CDR2: MNHEY and SMNVEV (reference sequence). V gave up 3 bases and J gave up 7 bases, with 9 bases separating them. The CDR3 is 12 amino acids. Whole-study results and caveats: Later analysis suggested most CMV-associated TCR beta chains were HLA-restricted. In a later analysis, specific HLA alleles were associated with under 20,000 TCR beta sequences at a 0.05 false discovery rate.

This TCR was sampled from a woman between 25 and 40 years old in good health and CMV-seronegative. This chain connects TRBV27 to TRBJ1-2; no reliable D call. Sequenced input: PBMCs. The CDR3 DNA is TGTGCCAGCAGTTTCGCGGGATCTGGCTACACCTTC. It specifies CASSFAGSGYTF.